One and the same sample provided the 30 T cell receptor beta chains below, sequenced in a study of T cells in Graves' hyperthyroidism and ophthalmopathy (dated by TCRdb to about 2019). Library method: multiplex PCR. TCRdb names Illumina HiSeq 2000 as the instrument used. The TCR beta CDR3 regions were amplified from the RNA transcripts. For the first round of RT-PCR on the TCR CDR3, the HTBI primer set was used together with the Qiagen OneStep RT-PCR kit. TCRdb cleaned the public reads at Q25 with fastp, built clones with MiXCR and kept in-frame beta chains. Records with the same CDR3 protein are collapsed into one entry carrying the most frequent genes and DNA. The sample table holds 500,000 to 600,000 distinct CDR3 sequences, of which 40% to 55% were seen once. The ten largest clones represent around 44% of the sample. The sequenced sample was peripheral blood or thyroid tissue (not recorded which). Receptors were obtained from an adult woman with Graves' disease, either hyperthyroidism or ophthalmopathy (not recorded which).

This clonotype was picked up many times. In DNA form, the CDR3 reads TGTGCCAGCAGCCAAGCGGGAGGCTATGGCTACACCTTC. It is translated as CASSQAGGYGYTF. The rearrangement links TRBV5-8 to TRBJ1-2, with unresolved D. The CDR3 is 13 amino acids. CDR1 is SGHTS and CDR2 is YDEGEE in the germline V gene. V gave up 4 bases and J gave up 4 bases, with 11 bases separating them.

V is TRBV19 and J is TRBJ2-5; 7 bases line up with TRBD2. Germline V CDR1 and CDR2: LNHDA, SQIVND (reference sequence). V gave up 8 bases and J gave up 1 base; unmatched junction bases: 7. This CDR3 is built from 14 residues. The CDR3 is CASWGGAVQETQYF. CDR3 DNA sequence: TGTGCCAGTTGGGGAGGGGCCGTCCAAGAGACCCAGTACTTC.

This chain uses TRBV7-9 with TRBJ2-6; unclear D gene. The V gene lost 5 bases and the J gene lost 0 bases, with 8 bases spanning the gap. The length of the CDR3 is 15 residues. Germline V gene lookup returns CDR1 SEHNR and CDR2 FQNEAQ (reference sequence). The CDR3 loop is CASSPPDSGANVLTF. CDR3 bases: TGTGCCAGCAGCCCCCCGGACTCTGGGGCCAACGTCCTGACTTTC.

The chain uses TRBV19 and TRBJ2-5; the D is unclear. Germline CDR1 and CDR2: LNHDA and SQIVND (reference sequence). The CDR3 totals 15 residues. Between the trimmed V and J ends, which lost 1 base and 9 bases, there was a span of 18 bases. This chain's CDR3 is CASSIVIRANQPQYF. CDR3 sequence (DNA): TGTGCCAGTAGTATAGTTATAAGGGCCAATCAGCCCCAGTACTTC. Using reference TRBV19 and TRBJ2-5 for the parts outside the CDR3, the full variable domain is DGGITQSPKYLFRKEGQNVTLSCEQNLNHDAMYWYRQDPGQGLRLIYYSQIVNDFQKGDIAEGYSVSREKKESFPLTVTSAQKNPTAFYLCASSIVIRANQPQYFGPGTRLLVL.

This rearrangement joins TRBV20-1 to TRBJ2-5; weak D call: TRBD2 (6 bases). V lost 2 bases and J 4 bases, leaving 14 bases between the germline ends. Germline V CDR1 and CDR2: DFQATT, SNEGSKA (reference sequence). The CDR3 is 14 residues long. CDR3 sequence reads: CSARFGRRRETQYF. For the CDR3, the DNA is TGCAGTGCTAGATTTGGGAGGAGGAGAGAGACCCAGTACTTC.

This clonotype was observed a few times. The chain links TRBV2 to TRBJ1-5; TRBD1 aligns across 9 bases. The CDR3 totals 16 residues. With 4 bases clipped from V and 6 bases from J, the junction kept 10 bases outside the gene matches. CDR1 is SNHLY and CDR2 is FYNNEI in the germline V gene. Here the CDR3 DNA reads TGTGCCAGCAGTGCCCCCGGCGGGACAGGGTTTCAGCCCCAGCATTTT. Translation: CASSAPGGTGFQPQHF.

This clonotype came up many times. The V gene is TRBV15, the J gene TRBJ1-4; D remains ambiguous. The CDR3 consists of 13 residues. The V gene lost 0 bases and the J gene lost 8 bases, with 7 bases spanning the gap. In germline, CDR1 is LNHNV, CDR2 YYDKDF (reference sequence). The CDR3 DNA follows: TGTGCCACCAGCAGAGATAAGGACGAAAAACTGTTTTTT. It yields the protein CATSRDKDEKLFF.

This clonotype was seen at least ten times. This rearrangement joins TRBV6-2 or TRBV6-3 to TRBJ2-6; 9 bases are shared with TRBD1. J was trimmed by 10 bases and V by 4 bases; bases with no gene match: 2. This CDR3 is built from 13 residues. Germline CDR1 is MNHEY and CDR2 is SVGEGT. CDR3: CASSLGTGNVLTF. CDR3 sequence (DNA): TGTGCCAGCAGTTTGGGGACAGGGAACGTCCTGACTTTC.

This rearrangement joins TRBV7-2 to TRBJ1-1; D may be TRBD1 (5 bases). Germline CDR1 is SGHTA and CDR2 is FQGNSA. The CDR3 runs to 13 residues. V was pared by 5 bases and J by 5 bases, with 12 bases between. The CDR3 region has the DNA TGTGCCAGCAGCATGGGGGGTATTACTGAAGCTTTCTTT. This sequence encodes CASSMGGITEAFF.

CDR3 in DNA: TGCAGCGTTGCGGGACACAGCTCCTACGAGCAGTACTTC. It translates to CSVAGHSSYEQYF. V is TRBV29-1 and J is TRBJ2-7, with a weak D call TRBD1 (6 bases). From germline, CDR1 is SQVTM and CDR2 ANQGSEA. The CDR3 extends over 13 amino acids. V lost 4 bases, J lost 0 bases, and 10 bases lay in between.

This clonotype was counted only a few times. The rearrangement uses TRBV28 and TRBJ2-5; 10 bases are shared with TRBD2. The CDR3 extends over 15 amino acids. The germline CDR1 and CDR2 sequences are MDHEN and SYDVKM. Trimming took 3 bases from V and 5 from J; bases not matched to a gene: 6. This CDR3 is CASSFSAGGVETQYF. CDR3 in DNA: TGTGCCAGCAGTTTTTCAGCGGGAGGGGTGGAGACCCAGTACTTC.

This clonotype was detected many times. CDR3 sequence: CASSQARVSPLHF. The CDR3 nucleotides are TGTGCCAGCAGCCAGGCCAGGGTCTCACCCCTCCACTTT. The V gene is TRBV14, the J gene TRBJ1-6; TRBD1 might be the D (5 bases). CDR1 and CDR2 from the germline V gene are SGHDN and FVKESK. The CDR3 has 13 amino acids. V was shortened by 3 bases and J by 10 bases, with 10 bases between the two germline ends.

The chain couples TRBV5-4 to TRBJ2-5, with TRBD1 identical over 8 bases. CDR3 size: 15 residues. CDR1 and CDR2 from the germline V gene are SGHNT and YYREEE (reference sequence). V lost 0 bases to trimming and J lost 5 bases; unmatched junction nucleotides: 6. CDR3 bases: TGTGCCAGCAGCTTGGCGGCAGGGGGCATGGAGACCCAGTACTTC. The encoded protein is CASSLAAGGMETQYF. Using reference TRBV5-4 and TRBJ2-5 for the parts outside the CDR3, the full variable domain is ETGVTQSPTHLIKTRGQQVTLRCSSQSGHNTVSWYQQALGQGPQFIFQYYREEENGRGNFPPRFSGLQFPNYSSELNVNALELDDSALYLCASSLAAGGMETQYFGPGTRLLVL.

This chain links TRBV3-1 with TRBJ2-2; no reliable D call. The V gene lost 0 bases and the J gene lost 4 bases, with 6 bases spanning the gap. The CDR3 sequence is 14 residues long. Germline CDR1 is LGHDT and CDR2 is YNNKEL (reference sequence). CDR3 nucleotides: TGTGCCAGCAGCCAAGAAACGGGCACCGGGGAGCTGTTTTTT. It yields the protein CASSQETGTGELFF.

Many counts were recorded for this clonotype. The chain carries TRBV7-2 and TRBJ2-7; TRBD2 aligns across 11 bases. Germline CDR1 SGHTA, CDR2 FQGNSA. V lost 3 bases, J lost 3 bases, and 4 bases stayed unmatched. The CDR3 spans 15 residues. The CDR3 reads CASSFSGRASYEQYF. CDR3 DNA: TGTGCCAGCAGCTTTAGCGGGAGGGCCAGCTACGAGCAGTACTTC.

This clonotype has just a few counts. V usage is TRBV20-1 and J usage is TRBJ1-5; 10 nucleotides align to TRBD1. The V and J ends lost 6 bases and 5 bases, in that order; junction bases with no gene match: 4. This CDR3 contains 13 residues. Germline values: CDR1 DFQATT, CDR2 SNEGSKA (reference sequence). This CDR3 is CSADRGRDQPQHF. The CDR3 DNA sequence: TGCAGTGCCGACAGGGGGCGCGATCAGCCCCAGCATTTT.

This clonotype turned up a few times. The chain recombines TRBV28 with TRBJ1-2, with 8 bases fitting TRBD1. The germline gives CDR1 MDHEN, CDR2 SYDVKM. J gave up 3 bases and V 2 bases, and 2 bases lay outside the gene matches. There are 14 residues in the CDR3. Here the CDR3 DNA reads TGTGCCAGCAGTTTACAGGGGGCAGACTATGGCTACACCTTC. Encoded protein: CASSLQGADYGYTF.

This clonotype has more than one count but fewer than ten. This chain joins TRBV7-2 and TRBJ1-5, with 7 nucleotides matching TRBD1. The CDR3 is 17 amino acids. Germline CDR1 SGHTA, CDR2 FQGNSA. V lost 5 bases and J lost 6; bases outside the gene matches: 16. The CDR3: CASSQYTPGGPRQPQHF. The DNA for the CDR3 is TGTGCCAGCAGCCAATACACACCAGGGGGACCCCGTCAGCCCCAGCATTTT. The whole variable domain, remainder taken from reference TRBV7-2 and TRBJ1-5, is GAGVSQSPSNKVTEKGKDVELRCDPISGHTALYWYRQSLGQGLEFLIYFQGNSAPDKSGLPSDRFSAERTGGSVSTLTIQRTQQEDSAVYLCASSQYTPGGPRQPQHFGDGTRLSIL.

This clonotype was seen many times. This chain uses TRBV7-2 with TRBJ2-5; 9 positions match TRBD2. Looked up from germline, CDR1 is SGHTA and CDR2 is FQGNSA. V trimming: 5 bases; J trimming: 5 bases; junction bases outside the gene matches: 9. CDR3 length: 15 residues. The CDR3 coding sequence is TGTGCCAGCAGCCCCCCCCTAGCGGGGCGGGAGACCCAGTACTTC. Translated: CASSPPLAGRETQYF.

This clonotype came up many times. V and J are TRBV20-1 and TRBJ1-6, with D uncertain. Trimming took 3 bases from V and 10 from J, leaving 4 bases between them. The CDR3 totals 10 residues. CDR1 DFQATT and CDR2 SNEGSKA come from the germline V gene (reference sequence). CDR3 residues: CSASESPLHF. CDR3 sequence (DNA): TGCAGTGCTAGTGAATCACCCCTCCACTTT.

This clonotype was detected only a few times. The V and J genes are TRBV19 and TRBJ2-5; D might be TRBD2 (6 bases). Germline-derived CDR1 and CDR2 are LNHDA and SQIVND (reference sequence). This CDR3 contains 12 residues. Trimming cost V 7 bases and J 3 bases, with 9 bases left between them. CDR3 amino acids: CASIGEEETQYF. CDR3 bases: TGTGCCAGTATTGGGGAGGAAGAGACCCAGTACTTC.

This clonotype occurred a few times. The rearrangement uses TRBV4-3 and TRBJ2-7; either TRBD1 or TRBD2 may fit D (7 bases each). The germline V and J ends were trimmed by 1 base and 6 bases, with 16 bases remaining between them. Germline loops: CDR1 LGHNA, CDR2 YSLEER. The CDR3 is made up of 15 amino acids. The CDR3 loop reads CASSQARGRGGEQYF. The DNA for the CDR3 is TGCGCCAGCAGCCAAGCCCGGGGCAGGGGGGGCGAGCAGTACTTC.

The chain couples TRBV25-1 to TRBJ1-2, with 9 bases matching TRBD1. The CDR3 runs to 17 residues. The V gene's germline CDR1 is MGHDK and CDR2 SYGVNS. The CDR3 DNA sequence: TGTGCTAGTGGTTTGGCCACGCCGGGACAGGGCCCCCATGGCTACACCTTC. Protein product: CASGLATPGQGPHGYTF.

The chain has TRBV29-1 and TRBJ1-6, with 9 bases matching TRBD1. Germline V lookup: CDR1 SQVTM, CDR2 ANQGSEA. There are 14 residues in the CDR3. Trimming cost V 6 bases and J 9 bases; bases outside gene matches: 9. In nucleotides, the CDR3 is TGCAGCGTCTCACCCGGGACAGGGATTTCACCCCTCCACTTT. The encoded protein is CSVSPGTGISPLHF.

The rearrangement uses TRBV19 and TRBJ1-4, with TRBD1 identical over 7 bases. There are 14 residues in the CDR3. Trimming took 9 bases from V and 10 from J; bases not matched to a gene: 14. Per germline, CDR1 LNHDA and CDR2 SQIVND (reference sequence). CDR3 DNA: TGTGCCAGCAGACGGACAGGCGTTCCGGGAAAACTGTTTTTT. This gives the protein CASRRTGVPGKLFF. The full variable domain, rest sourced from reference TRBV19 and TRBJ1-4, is DGGITQSPKYLFRKEGQNVTLSCEQNLNHDAMYWYRQDPGQGLRLIYYSQIVNDFQKGDIAEGYSVSREKKESFPLTVTSAQKNPTAFYLCASRRTGVPGKLFFGSGTQLSVL.

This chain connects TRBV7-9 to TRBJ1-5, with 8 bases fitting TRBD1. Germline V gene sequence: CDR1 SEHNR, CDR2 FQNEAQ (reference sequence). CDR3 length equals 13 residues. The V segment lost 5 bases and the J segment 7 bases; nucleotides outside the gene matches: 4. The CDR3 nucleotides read TGTGCCAGCAGCACGAGACAGGGGCAGCCCCAGCATTTT. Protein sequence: CASSTRQGQPQHF.

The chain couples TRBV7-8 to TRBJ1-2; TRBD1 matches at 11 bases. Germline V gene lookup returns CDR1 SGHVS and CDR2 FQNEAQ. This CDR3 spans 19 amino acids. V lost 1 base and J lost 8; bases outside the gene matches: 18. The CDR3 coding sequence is TGTGCCAGCAGCTTAGGTCCATTGGGACAGGGGGGACTGCTTTACGGCTACACCTTC. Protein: CASSLGPLGQGGLLYGYTF.

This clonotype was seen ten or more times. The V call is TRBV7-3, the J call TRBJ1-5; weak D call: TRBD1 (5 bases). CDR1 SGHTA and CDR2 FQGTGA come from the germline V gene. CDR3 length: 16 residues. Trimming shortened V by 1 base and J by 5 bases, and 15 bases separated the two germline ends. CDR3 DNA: TGTGCCAGCAGCTTAAACAACCACGGGGCAGATCAGCCCCAGCATTTT. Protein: CASSLNNHGADQPQHF.

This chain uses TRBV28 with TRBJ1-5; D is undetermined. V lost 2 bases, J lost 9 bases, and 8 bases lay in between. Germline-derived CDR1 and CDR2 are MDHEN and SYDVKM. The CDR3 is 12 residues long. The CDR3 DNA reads TGTGCCAGCAGTTTACCATTAGGGCCCCAGCATTTT. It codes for CASSLPLGPQHF.

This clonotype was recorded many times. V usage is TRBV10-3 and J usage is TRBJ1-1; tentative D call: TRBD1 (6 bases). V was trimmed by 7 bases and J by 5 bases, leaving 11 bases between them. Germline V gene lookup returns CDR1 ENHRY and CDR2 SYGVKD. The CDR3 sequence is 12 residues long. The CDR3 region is CAIKAGETEAFF. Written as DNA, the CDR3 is TGTGCCATCAAGGCAGGGGAGACTGAAGCTTTCTTT.